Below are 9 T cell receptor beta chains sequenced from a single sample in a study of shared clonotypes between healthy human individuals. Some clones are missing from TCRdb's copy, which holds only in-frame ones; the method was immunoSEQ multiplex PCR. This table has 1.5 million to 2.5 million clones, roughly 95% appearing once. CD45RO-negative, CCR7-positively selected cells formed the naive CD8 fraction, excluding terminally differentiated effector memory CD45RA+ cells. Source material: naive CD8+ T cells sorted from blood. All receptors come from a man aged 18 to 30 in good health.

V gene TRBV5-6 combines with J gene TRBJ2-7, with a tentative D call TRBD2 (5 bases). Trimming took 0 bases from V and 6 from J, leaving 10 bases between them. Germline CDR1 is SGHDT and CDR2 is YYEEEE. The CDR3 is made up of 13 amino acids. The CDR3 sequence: CASSLGVSGEQYF. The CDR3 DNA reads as TGTGCCAGCAGCTTGGGAGTGAGCGGCGAGCAGTACTTC.

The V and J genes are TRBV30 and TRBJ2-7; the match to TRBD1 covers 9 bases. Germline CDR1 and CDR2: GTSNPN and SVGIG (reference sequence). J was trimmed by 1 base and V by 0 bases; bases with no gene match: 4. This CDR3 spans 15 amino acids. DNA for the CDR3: TGTGCCTGGAGTGTAACGGGACAGGGTTCCTACGAGCAGTACTTC. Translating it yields CAWSVTGQGSYEQYF.

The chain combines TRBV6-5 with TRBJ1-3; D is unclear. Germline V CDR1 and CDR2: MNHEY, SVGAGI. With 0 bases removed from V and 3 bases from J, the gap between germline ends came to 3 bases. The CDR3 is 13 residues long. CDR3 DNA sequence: TGTGCCAGCAGTTACTCTCATGGAAACACCATATATTTT. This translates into CASSYSHGNTIYF.

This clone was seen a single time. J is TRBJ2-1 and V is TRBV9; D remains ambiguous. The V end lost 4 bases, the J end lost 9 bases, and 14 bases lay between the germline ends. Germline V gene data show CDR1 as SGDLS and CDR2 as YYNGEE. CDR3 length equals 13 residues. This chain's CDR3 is CASSPPNIGEQFF. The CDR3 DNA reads TGTGCCAGCAGCCCCCCCAATATTGGTGAGCAGTTCTTC. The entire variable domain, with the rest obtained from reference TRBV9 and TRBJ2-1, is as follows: DSGVTQTPKHLITATGQRVTLRCSPRSGDLSVYWYQQSLDQGLQFLIQYYNGEERAKGNILERFSAQQFPDLHSELNLSSLELGDSALYFCASSPPNIGEQFFGPGTRLTVL.

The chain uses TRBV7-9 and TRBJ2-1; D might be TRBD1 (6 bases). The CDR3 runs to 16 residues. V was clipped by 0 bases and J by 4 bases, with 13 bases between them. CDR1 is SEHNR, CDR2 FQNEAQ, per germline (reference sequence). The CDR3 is CASSLATGSSYNEQFF. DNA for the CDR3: TGTGCCAGCAGCTTAGCTACAGGGAGTTCTTACAATGAGCAGTTCTTC.

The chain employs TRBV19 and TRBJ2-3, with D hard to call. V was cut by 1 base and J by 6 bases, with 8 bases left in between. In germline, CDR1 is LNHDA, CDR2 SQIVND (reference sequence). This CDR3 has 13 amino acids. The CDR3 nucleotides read TGTGCCAGTAGTATAGTCAGCCGGGATACGCAGTATTTT. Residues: CASSIVSRDTQYF.

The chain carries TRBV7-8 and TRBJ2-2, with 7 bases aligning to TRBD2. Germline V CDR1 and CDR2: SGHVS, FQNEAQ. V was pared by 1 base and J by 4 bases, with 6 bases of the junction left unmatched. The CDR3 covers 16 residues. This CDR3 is CASSLVASGFTGELFF. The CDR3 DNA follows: TGTGCCAGCAGCTTAGTAGCTAGCGGATTCACCGGGGAGCTGTTTTTT.

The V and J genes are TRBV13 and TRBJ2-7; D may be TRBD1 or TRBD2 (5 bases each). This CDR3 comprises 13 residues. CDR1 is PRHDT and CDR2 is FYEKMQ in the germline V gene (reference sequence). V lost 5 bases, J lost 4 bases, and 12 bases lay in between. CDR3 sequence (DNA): TGTGCCAGCAGCCGGGGACGGATTTACGAGCAGTACTTC. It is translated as CASSRGRIYEQYF.

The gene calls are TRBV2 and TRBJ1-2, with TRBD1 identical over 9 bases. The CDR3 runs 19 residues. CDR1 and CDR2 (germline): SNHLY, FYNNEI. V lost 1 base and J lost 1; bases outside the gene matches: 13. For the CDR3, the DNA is TGTGCCAGCAGTGAAGAACAGGGGGCGCGACCGAGGTATAACTATGGCTACACCTTC. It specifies CASSEEQGARPRYNYGYTF.